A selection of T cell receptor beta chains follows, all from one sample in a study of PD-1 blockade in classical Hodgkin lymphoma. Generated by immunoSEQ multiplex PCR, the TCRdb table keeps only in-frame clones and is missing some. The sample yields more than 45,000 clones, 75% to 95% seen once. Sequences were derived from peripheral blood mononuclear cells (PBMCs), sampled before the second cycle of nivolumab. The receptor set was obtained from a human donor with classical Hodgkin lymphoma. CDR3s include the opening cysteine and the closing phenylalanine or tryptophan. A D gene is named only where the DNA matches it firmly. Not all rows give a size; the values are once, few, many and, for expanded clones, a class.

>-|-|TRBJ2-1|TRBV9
CASSVAPGSPNEQFF
TGTGCCAGCAGCGTAGCCCCAGGGTCCCCCAATGAGCAGTTCTTC
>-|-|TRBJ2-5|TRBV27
CASSYGETQYF
TGTGCCAGCAGTTACGGAGAGACCCAGTACTTC
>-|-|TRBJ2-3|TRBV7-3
CASSLGADTQYF
TGTGCCAGCAGCTTGGGGGCAGATACGCAGTATTTT
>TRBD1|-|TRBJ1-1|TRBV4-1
CASSQDQGRGRSEAFF
TGCGCCAGCAGCCAAGATCAAGGGAGGGGGCGTTCTGAAGCTTTCTTT
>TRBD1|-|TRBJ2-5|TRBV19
CASSMVHRGAVDQETQYF
TGTGCCAGTAGTATGGTCCACAGGGGGGCGGTTGACCAAGAGACCCAGTACTTC
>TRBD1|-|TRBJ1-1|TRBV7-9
CASSPGTGSRTEAFF
TGTGCCAGCAGCCCCGGGACAGGCTCCCGGACTGAAGCTTTCTTT
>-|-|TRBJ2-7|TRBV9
CASGALDESYEQYF
TGTGCCAGCGGGGCGCTGGACGAGTCCTACGAGCAGTACTTC
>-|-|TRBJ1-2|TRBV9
CASSVPGSGYGYTF
TGTGCCAGCAGCGTGCCAGGGTCGGGCTATGGCTACACCTTC
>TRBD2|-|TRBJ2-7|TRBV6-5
CATQLAGVGEQYF
TGTGCCACCCAACTAGCGGGAGTTGGGGAGCAGTACTTC
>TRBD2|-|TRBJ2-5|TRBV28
CASSLFTSGTKETQYF
TGTGCCAGCAGTTTATTTACTAGCGGGACTAAAGAGACCCAGTACTTC
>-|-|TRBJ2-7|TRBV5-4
CASSLEVTYEQYF
TGTGCCAGCAGCTTGGAGGTCACCTACGAGCAGTACTTC
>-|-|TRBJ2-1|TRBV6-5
CASSGRESSYNEQFF
TGTGCCAGCTCGGGAAGGGAGAGCTCCTACAATGAGCAGTTCTTC
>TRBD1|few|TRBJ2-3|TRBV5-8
CANPYLDRAPDTQYF
TGTGCCAACCCATACTTGGACAGGGCCCCAGATACGCAGTATTTT
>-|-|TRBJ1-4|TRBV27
CASSLWGGTNEKLFF
TGTGCCAGCAGTTTATGGGGGGGGACTAATGAAAAACTGTTTTTT
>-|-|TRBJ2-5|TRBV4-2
CASSPKSEGSDQETQYF
TGTGCCAGCAGCCCTAAGTCCGAGGGGTCGGACCAAGAGACCCAGTACTTC
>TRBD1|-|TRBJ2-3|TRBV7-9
CASSSGTGVSDTQYF
TGTGCCAGCAGCTCCGGGACAGGGGTTTCAGATACGCAGTATTTT
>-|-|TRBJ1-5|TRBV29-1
CSAGGGDQPQHF
TGCAGCGCTGGTGGTGGGGATCAGCCCCAGCATTTT
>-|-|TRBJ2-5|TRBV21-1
CASSKGLAVPGPQETQYF
TGTGCCAGCAGCAAGGGGCTAGCGGTCCCAGGGCCCCAAGAGACCCAGTACTTC
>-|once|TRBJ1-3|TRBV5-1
CASREGDGNTIYF
TGCGCCAGCCGTGAGGGGGATGGAAACACCATATATTTT
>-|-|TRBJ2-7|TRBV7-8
CASSLEVRRYEQYF
TGTGCCAGCAGCTTAGAGGTACGCCGGTACGAGCAGTACTTC
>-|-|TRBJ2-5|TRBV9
CASSVVGEGGRETQYF
TGTGCCAGCAGCGTAGTGGGTGAAGGAGGGAGAGAGACCCAGTACTTC
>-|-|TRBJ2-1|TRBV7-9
CAILWTLGHNEQFF
TGTGCCATCCTGTGGACTTTGGGCCACAATGAGCAGTTCTTC
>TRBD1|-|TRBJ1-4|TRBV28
CASSPRGGSEKLFF
TGTGCCAGCAGTCCCAGGGGGGGTAGTGAAAAACTGTTTTTT
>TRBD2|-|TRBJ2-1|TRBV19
CASTAVPGLANEQFF
TGTGCCAGTACCGCGGTCCCGGGACTAGCGAATGAGCAGTTCTTC
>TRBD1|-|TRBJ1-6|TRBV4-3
CASSQEVTIQGGNSPLHF
TGCGCCAGCAGCCAAGAAGTAACCATTCAGGGGGGGAATTCACCCCTCCACTTT
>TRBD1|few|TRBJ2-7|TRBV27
CAGTGGVHEQYF
TGTGCCGGGACAGGGGGCGTCCACGAGCAGTACTTC
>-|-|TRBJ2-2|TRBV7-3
CASSFELNTGELFF
TGTGCCAGCAGCTTCGAGTTAAACACCGGGGAGCTGTTTTTT
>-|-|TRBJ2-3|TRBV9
CASSVGHRTDTQYF
TGTGCCAGCAGCGTCGGACATAGAACAGATACGCAGTATTTT
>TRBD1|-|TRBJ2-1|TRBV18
CASSPPPQTGERFF
TGTGCCAGCTCACCACCCCCGCAGACAGGGGAAAGATTCTTC
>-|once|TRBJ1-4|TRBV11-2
CASSLDSLSPTTNEKLFF
TGTGCCAGCAGCTTAGATTCTTTATCCCCAACAACTAATGAAAAACTGTTTTTT
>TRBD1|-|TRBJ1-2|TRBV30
CAWPRGDRRGYTF
TGTGCCTGGCCACGAGGGGACAGGAGGGGCTACACCTTC
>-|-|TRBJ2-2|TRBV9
CASSVGNGGSTGELFF
TGTGCCAGCAGCGTAGGGAACGGGGGATCCACCGGGGAGCTGTTTTTT
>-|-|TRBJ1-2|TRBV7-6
CASSQSRKTYGYTF
TGTGCCAGCAGCCAATCTCGAAAGACCTATGGCTACACCTTC
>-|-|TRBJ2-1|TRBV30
CAWSVASSNEQFF
TGTGCCTGGAGTGTTGCTTCGAGCAATGAGCAGTTCTTC
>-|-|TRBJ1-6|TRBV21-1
CASSNRFKRFSGQGCSYNSPLHF
TGTGCCAGCAGCAATCGCTTCAAAAGGTTCTCCGGACAGGGTTGCTCCTATAATTCACCCCTCCACTTT
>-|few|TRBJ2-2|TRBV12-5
CASGSAGELFF
TGTGCTAGTGGTTCCGCCGGGGAGCTGTTTTTT
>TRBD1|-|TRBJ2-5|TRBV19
CASSYGTVQETQYF
TGTGCCAGTAGTTACGGGACAGTTCAAGAGACCCAGTACTTC
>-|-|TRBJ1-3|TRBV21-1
CASSKAPDARISSGNTIYF
TGTGCCAGCAGCAAAGCGCCGGACGCCCGGATCTCATCTGGAAACACCATATATTTT
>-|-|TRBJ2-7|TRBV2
CASREGMAGTYYEQYF
TGTGCCAGCAGGGAGGGAATGGCAGGGACCTACTACGAGCAGTACTTC
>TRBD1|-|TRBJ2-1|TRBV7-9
CATTGDSYNEQFF
TGTGCCACCACAGGGGACTCCTACAATGAGCAGTTCTTC
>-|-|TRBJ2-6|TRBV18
CASSLKGIAGANVLTF
TGTGCCAGCTCACTTAAGGGGATCGCTGGGGCCAACGTCCTGACTTTC